The clone carrying this T cell receptor (beta chain) showed up just once. Its cognate antigen is unknown. This sample is part of a study of cytomegalovirus exposure and HLA in healthy donors. Study outcomes and limitations: Association with HLA alleles at 0.05 false discovery rate was found for 15,000 or so TCR beta sequences in a later analysis. In a later analysis, the majority of CMV-associated beta chains seemingly showed HLA restriction. In most subjects, TCR beta sequences reportedly gave accurate predictions of HLA-A and HLA-B alleles.

Primers included in the PCR were 60 Vbeta and 13 Jbeta primers. TCRdb keeps only in-frame clones here, not all; method: immunoSEQ multiplex PCR. Here the sample spans about 37,000 clones, roughly 76% being singletons. This CDR3 is built from 13 residues. Germline CDR1 SEHNR, CDR2 FQNEAQ (reference sequence). V gave up 3 bases and J gave up 6 bases; unmatched junction bases: 2. Specimen: PBMCs. This sequence was found in a woman aged 35 to 49 in good health and CMV-seronegative. The gene calls are TRBV7-9 and TRBJ2-7; 10 bases match TRBD2. For the CDR3, the DNA is TGTGCCAGCAGCTTTCTAGCGGGAGCCGAGCAGTACGTC. Its translation is CASSFLAGAEQYV.